Listed below are T cell receptor beta chains from one sample, sequenced in a study of blood T cell repertoires in COVID-19. Profiling relied on immunoSEQ multiplex PCR, and the TCRdb table lists in-frame clones only, not all of them. The sample holds more than 250,000 clones, approximately 90% seen once. Sequencing input: PBMCs or T cells enriched from blood (not recorded which). Receptors were obtained from a woman between 18 and 30 years old who had recovered from COVID-19. Both conserved end residues are part of each CDR3. The D gene is left open where the match is weak. For some rows the clone size is stated as once, few or many, or as a class when expanded; others skip it.

D,V,size,J,CDR3,DNA
.,TRBV5-6,.,TRBJ1-2,CASSSGLILGGYTF,TGTGCCAGCAGCAGCGGACTGATCCTTGGTGGCTACACCTTC
.,TRBV5-6,.,TRBJ1-2,CASRQTGYMGNYGYTF,TGTGCCAGCAGACAAACAGGGTATATGGGTAACTATGGCTACACCTTC
.,TRBV14,.,TRBJ2-1,CASSLAETQYNEQFF,TGTGCCAGCAGCCTCGCGGAGACCCAATACAATGAGCAGTTCTTC
.,TRBV10-3,.,TRBJ2-7,CAISESRGGYEQYF,TGTGCCATCAGTGAGTCGAGGGGGGGCTACGAGCAGTACTTC
.,TRBV2,.,TRBJ2-4,CASSDGGAKNIQYF,TGTGCCAGCAGTGATGGAGGGGCCAAAAACATTCAGTACTTC
.,TRBV5-6,once,TRBJ2-2,CASSLLRRENTGELFF,TGTGCCAGCAGCTTGTTACGGAGGGAGAACACCGGGGAGCTGTTTTTT
.,TRBV28,.,TRBJ2-1,CASSLRTGFYEQFF,TGTGCCAGCAGTTTACGCACAGGTTTCTATGAGCAGTTCTTC
TRBD2,TRBV5-6,.,TRBJ2-3,CASSLGLAGGFTDTQYF,TGTGCCAGCAGCTTGGGACTAGCGGGGGGGTTCACAGATACGCAGTATTTT
.,TRBV7-8,.,TRBJ2-5,CASSFRETQYF,TGTGCCAGCAGCTTCCGGGAGACCCAGTACTTC
.,TRBV10-3,.,TRBJ2-1,CAISDRGDRLRSSYNEQFF,TGTGCCATCAGTGATAGAGGTGATAGACTGCGGAGCTCCTACAATGAGCAGTTCTTC
TRBD2,TRBV6-5,.,TRBJ2-7,CASGTSRAYEQYF,TGTGCCAGCGGGACTAGCAGAGCCTACGAGCAGTACTTC
TRBD2,TRBV3-1/TRBV3-2,.,TRBJ2-7,CASSRAAAGVNREQYF,TGTGCCAGCAGCCGGGCAGCGGCGGGAGTCAACAGGGAGCAGTACTTC
TRBD1,TRBV28,.,TRBJ1-2,CASSSQGGRSRGYTF,TGTGCCAGCAGTTCACAGGGGGGTAGATCGCGAGGCTACACCTTC
TRBD2,TRBV7-3,.,TRBJ2-3,CASSLTWAGLAPTDTQYF,TGTGCCAGCAGCTTAACGTGGGCGGGACTAGCACCCACAGATACGCAGTATTTT
TRBD2,TRBV7-9,.,TRBJ2-1,CASSPSGASYNEQFF,TGTGCCAGCAGCCCTAGCGGGGCATCCTACAATGAGCAGTTCTTC
TRBD1,TRBV19,once,TRBJ1-2,CASGGTGVVGYTF,TGTGCCAGTGGAGGGACAGGGGTCGTTGGCTACACCTTC
.,TRBV6-5,.,TRBJ2-3,CASRMSGSSTDTQYF,TGTGCCAGCAGGATGAGCGGATCGAGCACAGATACGCAGTATTTT
.,TRBV30,.,TRBJ1-4,CAWSPGHEQEKLFF,TGTGCCTGGTCGCCGGGACACGAACAGGAAAAACTGTTTTTT
.,TRBV28,.,TRBJ2-7,CASRSRGMSAYEQYF,TGTGCCAGCAGATCTAGGGGTATGAGTGCCTACGAGCAGTACTTC
TRBD2,TRBV12-3/TRBV12-4,.,TRBJ2-7,CASSLGGPEQYF,TGTGCCAGCAGTTTGGGAGGGCCCGAGCAGTACTTC
.,TRBV2,.,TRBJ1-6,CASSEAQAYNSPLHF,TGTGCCAGCAGTGAAGCGCAAGCGTATAATTCACCCCTCCACTTT
TRBD1,TRBV4-2,once,TRBJ1-1,CASSPRQGGNTEAFF,TGTGCCAGCAGCCCGAGACAGGGTGGGAACACTGAAGCTTTCTTT
TRBD2,TRBV19,.,TRBJ2-2,CASSLLAGETGELFF,TGTGCCAGTAGTTTACTAGCGGGGGAAACCGGGGAGCTGTTTTTT
TRBD1,TRBV28,.,TRBJ1-6,CASTGGFSPLHF,TGTGCCAGTACAGGGGGGTTTTCACCCCTCCACTTT
.,TRBV28,.,TRBJ2-3,CASSFGGSGKDTQYF,TGTGCCAGCAGTTTCGGTGGGAGTGGAAAAGATACGCAGTATTTT
TRBD1,TRBV18,.,TRBJ1-2,CASSHGTGAGYTF,TGTGCCAGCTCACACGGGACAGGGGCTGGCTACACCTTC
.,TRBV20-1,.,TRBJ1-3,CSASRGAENTIYF,TGCAGTGCTAGTCGGGGGGCTGAAAACACCATATATTTT
TRBD1,TRBV4-2,.,TRBJ1-1,CASSQVDRGRPTEAFF,TGTGCCAGCAGCCAAGTGGACAGGGGCCGTCCCACTGAAGCTTTCTTT
.,TRBV7-8,once,TRBJ2-3,CASSLGVGVTDTQYF,TGTGCCAGCAGCTTAGGAGTAGGGGTTACAGATACGCAGTATTTT
.,TRBV24-1,.,TRBJ1-1,CATRRGPNTEAFF,TGTGCCACCCGGAGGGGCCCGAACACTGAAGCTTTCTTT
.,TRBV5-5,few,TRBJ1-3,CASSLQTQATWGNTIYF,TGTGCCAGCAGCTTACAGACCCAAGCCACGTGGGGAAACACCATATATTTT
.,TRBV5-1,.,TRBJ1-1,CASSSVSTEAFF,TGCGCCAGCAGCTCGGTGAGCACTGAAGCTTTCTTT
.,TRBV27,few,TRBJ1-3,CASSLRGSGNTIYF,TGTGCCAGCAGTCTCCGGGGCTCTGGAAACACCATATATTTT
.,TRBV30,.,TRBJ1-1,CAWSTRVRTEAFF,TGTGCCTGGAGTACCAGGGTTCGGACTGAAGCTTTCTTT
.,TRBV9,.,TRBJ1-1,CASSGGLPGTEAFF,TGTGCCAGCAGCGGGGGACTCCCGGGCACTGAAGCTTTCTTT
.,TRBV2,.,TRBJ2-4,CASGGNGNIQYF,TGTGCCAGCGGGGGGAACGGAAACATTCAGTACTTC
TRBD1,TRBV28,.,TRBJ1-2,CASSPGTGQGGYTF,TGTGCCAGCAGTCCAGGGACAGGGCAGGGTGGCTACACCTTC
.,TRBV18,.,TRBJ2-7,CASSPPQGNEQYF,TGTGCCAGCTCACCCCCCCAGGGAAACGAGCAGTACTTC
.,TRBV19,.,TRBJ1-6,CASSIGVGNSPLHF,TGTGCCAGTAGTATCGGAGTTGGTAATTCACCCCTCCACTTT
.,TRBV25-1,.,TRBJ2-7,CASSEGGGVATYEQYF,TGTGCCAGCAGTGAAGGAGGGGGCGTAGCTACCTACGAGCAGTACTTC
TRBD1,TRBV9,.,TRBJ1-4,CASSPRGATNEKLFF,TGTGCCAGCAGTCCCAGGGGGGCAACTAATGAAAAACTGTTTTTT
.,TRBV30,.,TRBJ2-1,CAWKNGRREQFF,TGTGCCTGGAAAAACGGGAGAAGAGAGCAGTTCTTC
.,TRBV2,.,TRBJ1-1,CATGGNTEAFF,TGTGCCACCGGGGGGAACACTGAAGCTTTCTTT
.,TRBV3-1/TRBV3-2,.,TRBJ2-7,CASSQFDRSYYEQYF,TGTGCCAGCAGCCAATTCGACAGGTCCTACTACGAGCAGTACTTC
.,TRBV12-1,once,TRBJ2-7,CASSLGLAGEAYEQYF,TGTGCCAGCAGCTTGGGTTTAGCGGGGGAAGCCTACGAGCAGTACTTC
TRBD1,TRBV12-3/TRBV12-4,.,TRBJ1-1,CASSSGQYTEAFF,TGTGCCAGCAGTTCGGGACAGTACACTGAAGCTTTCTTT
TRBD1,TRBV12-3/TRBV12-4,.,TRBJ2-1,CASSPTGGHEQFF,TGTGCCAGCAGTCCCACAGGGGGCCATGAGCAGTTCTTC